The clone carrying this TCR beta chain was counted at least ten times. Its cognate antigen is unknown. The data belong to a study of blood T cells in healthy people across ages. Each sample had at least 6.5 million PBMCs isolated. Primers used in a second PCR of about 6 to 11 cycles were a sample-barcoded 5' primer and a J-beta primer mix. Each TCR beta cDNA got a 12-nucleotide random molecular identifier. TCRdb reanalysed the 5' RACE reads using MiXCR and keeps one entry per CDR3 protein. The data show around 850,000 distinct CDR3 sequences, roughly 40% seen once. Study-level points and caveats: Donors of long life had a larger count of naive CD4+ cells and greater diversity than aged donors. PBMCs went unsorted, and a conclusive naive versus antigen-experienced comparison was therefore prevented.

CDR1 and CDR2 from the germline V gene are DFQATT and SNEGSKA (reference sequence). The CDR3 covers 14 residues. V was trimmed by 0 bases and J by 3 bases, leaving 8 bases between them. This receptor was identified in a man aged 18 to 29 in good health. The sequenced sample consisted of blood. The chain employs TRBV20-1 and TRBJ1-4; D is unclear. The CDR3 DNA sequence: TGCAGTGCTAGAGAGAGGGAGGCTAATGAAAAACTGTTTTTT. As protein: CSAREREANEKLFF.